The TCR beta chain described here comes from a study of T cells in Graves' hyperthyroidism and ophthalmopathy. This clonotype was counted many times. V shed 4 bases and J 2 bases; nucleotides not matched to a gene: 5. The CDR3 contains 15 residues. Germline CDR1 is LGHDT and CDR2 is YNNKEL (reference sequence). Amplified TCR beta CDR3 regions derived from RNA transcripts. HTBI primers drove first-round RT-PCR of the TCR CDR3. MiXCR was run by TCRdb on the multiplex PCR reads, yielding one entry per CDR3 protein. The sample lists hundreds of thousands of distinct CDR3 sequences; 12% to 15% were seen once.

The sequence was collected from a woman under 30 with Graves' hyperthyroidism. The sequenced sample consisted of blood. This rearrangement joins TRBV3-1 to TRBJ2-3; 8 bases are shared with TRBD1. The DNA for the CDR3 is TGTGCCAGCAGCCCCAGACAGGGGAACACAGATACGCAGTATTTT. Translated, it gives CASSPRQGNTDTQYF.